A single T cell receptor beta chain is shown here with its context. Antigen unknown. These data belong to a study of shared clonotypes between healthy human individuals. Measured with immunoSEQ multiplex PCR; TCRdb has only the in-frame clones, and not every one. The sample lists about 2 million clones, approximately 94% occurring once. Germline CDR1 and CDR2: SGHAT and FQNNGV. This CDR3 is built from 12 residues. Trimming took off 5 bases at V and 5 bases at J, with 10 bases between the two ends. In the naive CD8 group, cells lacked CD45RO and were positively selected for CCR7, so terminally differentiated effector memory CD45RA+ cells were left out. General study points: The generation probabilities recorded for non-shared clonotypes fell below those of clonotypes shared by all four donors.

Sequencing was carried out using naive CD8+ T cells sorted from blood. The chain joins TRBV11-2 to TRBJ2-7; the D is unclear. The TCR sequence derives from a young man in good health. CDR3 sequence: CASSGESNEQYF. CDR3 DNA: TGTGCCAGCAGCGGAGAGTCCAACGAGCAGTACTTC.